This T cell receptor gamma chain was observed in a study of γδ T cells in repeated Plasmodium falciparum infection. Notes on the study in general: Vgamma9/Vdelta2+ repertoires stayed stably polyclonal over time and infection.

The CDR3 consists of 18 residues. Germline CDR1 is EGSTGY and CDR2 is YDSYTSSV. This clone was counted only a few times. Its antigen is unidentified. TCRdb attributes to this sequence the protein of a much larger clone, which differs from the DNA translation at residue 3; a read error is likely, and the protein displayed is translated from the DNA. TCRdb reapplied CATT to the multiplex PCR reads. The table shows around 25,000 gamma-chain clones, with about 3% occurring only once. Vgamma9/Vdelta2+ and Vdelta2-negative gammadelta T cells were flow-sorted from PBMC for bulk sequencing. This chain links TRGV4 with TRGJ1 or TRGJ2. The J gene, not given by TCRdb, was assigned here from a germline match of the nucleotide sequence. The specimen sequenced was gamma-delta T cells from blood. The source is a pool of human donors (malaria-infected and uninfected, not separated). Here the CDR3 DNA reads TGTGCCGCCTGGGGAGTGGGGGTTGATGGAGTGAATTATTATAAGAAACTCTTT. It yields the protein CAAWGVGVDGVNYYKKLF.